The next 28 T cell receptor beta chains were all read from a single sample in a study of cytomegalovirus exposure and HLA in healthy donors. Primers: 60 Vbeta forward and 13 Jbeta reverse. Sequencing used immunoSEQ multiplex PCR; TCRdb keeps in-frame clones, though not all of them. This table holds around 130,000 clones, roughly 79% found once. Sequenced sample: PBMCs. These receptors were taken from a man in his thirties or forties in good health and CMV-seronegative.

V is TRBV7-2 and J is TRBJ2-3, with 7 bases fitting TRBD2. The trim removed 5 bases at V and 3 bases at J, leaving 11 bases unmatched. The CDR3 extends over 16 amino acids. The germline V gene has CDR1 SGHTA and CDR2 FQGNSA. The CDR3 is CASSDFPGRVTDTQYF. The CDR3 region has the DNA TGTGCCAGCAGCGACTTCCCGGGGAGGGTAACAGATACGCAGTATTTT.

The genes are TRBV6-5 and TRBJ2-2, with 7 bases identical to TRBD2. The CDR3 runs to 15 residues. V shed 2 bases, J shed 4 bases, and the junction held 4 bases outside the gene matches. The germline gives CDR1 MNHEY, CDR2 SVGAGI. CDR3 protein: CASSYRAGITGELFF. DNA for the CDR3: TGTGCCAGCAGTTACAGAGCGGGAATCACCGGGGAGCTGTTTTTT.

This clone came up once. The chain carries TRBV7-8 and TRBJ2-7, with D tentatively TRBD1 (5 bases). CDR1 SGHVS and CDR2 FQNEAQ come from the germline V gene. Deletions cut 5 bases from V and 3 bases from J, with 11 bases between. The CDR3 contains 13 residues. In nucleotides, the CDR3 is TGTGCCAGCAGCGGAGACAGAAACTACGAGCAGTACTTC. Protein product: CASSGDRNYEQYF.

The chain recombines TRBV6-6 with TRBJ2-1; 8 nucleotides line up with TRBD1. The germline V gene has CDR1 MNHNY and CDR2 SVGAGI (reference sequence). The CDR3 is made up of 15 amino acids. V was clipped by 6 bases and J by 5 bases; unmatched bases: 9. The CDR3 region is CASSPLDRENNEQFF. CDR3 bases: TGTGCCAGCAGCCCCCTGGACAGGGAAAACAATGAGCAGTTCTTC.

The J gene is TRBJ1-5, the V gene TRBV27; TRBD1 matches at 7 bases. The CDR3 has 20 amino acids. The ends lost 6 bases at V and 4 bases at J; junction bases unmatched: 24. Germline CDR1 reads MNHEY; CDR2 reads SMNVEV (reference sequence). The CDR3 DNA sequence: TGTGCCAGCAGGGTGTCAGGTGGCACAGGGGTTTCCCTTTTTAATCAGCCCCAGCATTTT. It is translated as CASRVSGGTGVSLFNQPQHF.

The genes are TRBV7-2 and TRBJ2-5; unclear D gene. Germline assignment: CDR1 SGHTA and CDR2 FQGNSA. The CDR3 is 14 residues long. With 7 bases removed from V and 2 bases from J, the gap between germline ends came to 14 bases. CDR3 sequence (DNA): TGTGCCAGCATGTTGAGAGTCGGGCAAGAGACCCAGTACTTC. Encoded protein: CASMLRVGQETQYF.

This chain joins TRBV2 and TRBJ2-3; no firm D call. Germline-derived CDR1 and CDR2 are SNHLY and FYNNEI. V was shortened by 5 bases and J by 1 base, with 10 bases between the two germline ends. CDR3 length: 14 amino acids. The CDR3, as DNA: TGTGCCAGCAGTCCGCGCGCGCGCACAGATACGCAGTATTTT. Translating gives CASSPRARTDTQYF.

This clone appeared a few times. The V and J genes are TRBV9 and TRBJ2-6; D remains ambiguous. Germline CDR1 reads SGDLS; CDR2 reads YYNGEE. Trimming took 4 bases from V and 0 from J, leaving 8 bases between them. There are 15 residues in the CDR3. CDR3 residues: CASSMSSSGANVLTF. DNA of the CDR3: TGTGCCAGCAGCATGAGTAGCTCTGGGGCCAACGTCCTGACTTTC.

The gene calls are TRBV29-1 and TRBJ2-2; D gene ambiguous. This CDR3 has 13 amino acids. Trimming removed 4 bases at V and 4 bases at J, with 10 bases between. Germline assignment: CDR1 SQVTM and CDR2 ANQGSEA. The DNA for the CDR3 is TGCAGCGTTGTTCAGTCCCTCACCGGGGAGCTGTTTTTT. Translating gives CSVVQSLTGELFF.

The chain combines TRBV5-1 with TRBJ1-4; maybe TRBD1 (5 bases). V was cut by 0 bases and J by 8 bases, with 17 bases left in between. Germline loops: CDR1 SGHRS, CDR2 YFSETQ. The CDR3 is made up of 16 amino acids. CDR3 amino acids: CASSLAGGAVGEKLFF. CDR3 nucleotide sequence: TGCGCCAGCAGCTTGGCCGGCGGGGCCGTCGGGGAAAAACTGTTTTTT.

The J gene is TRBJ2-3, the V gene TRBV4-2; 9 bases align to TRBD2. Germline CDR1 LGHNA, CDR2 YNFKEQ. The V segment lost 2 bases and the J segment 3 bases; nucleotides outside the gene matches: 0. There are 14 residues in the CDR3. CDR3 residues: CASSQLAGTDTQYF. In DNA, the CDR3 is TGTGCCAGCAGCCAACTAGCGGGGACAGATACGCAGTATTTT.

The chain combines TRBV19 with TRBJ2-7, with D maybe TRBD2 (5 bases). Germline lookup yields CDR1 LNHDA and CDR2 SQIVND (reference sequence). V dropped 5 bases and J dropped 3 bases, with 20 bases sitting between them. The CDR3 is 16 residues long. The CDR3 region has the DNA TGTGCCAGTAGTTCCGGAGTGACTACCTATTTCTACGAGCAGTACTTC. Its translation: CASSSGVTTYFYEQYF.

This sequence joins TRBV5-1 and TRBJ1-1; 11 bases line up with TRBD1. This CDR3 is 17 amino acids long. CDR1 is SGHRS and CDR2 is YFSETQ in the germline V gene. V lost 2 bases and J lost 5; bases outside the gene matches: 11. The CDR3 sequence: CASSFPGTGGFGTEAFF. CDR3 nucleotide sequence: TGCGCCAGCAGCTTCCCCGGGACAGGGGGTTTCGGTACTGAAGCTTTCTTT.

The CDR3 DNA reads as TGCGCCAGCAGCCAAGAGGACAGCGGGAAGCCCCAGCATTTT. It is translated as CASSQEDSGKPQHF. V is TRBV4-1 and J is TRBJ1-5, with D perhaps matching TRBD1 (6 bases). V lost 0 bases and J 8 bases, leaving 11 bases between the germline ends. This CDR3 spans 14 amino acids. CDR1 is MGHRA and CDR2 is YSYEKL in the germline V gene.

This sequence joins TRBV4-2 and TRBJ2-7; 8 bases line up with TRBD1. Germline CDR1 LGHNA, CDR2 YNFKEQ. V lost 4 bases, J lost 4 bases, and 6 bases stayed unmatched. The CDR3 consists of 14 residues. This CDR3 is CASSPGQDAYEQYF. DNA of the CDR3: TGTGCCAGCAGCCCGGGACAGGACGCATACGAGCAGTACTTC.

The V call is TRBV6-5, the J call TRBJ2-1; 7 bases are shared with TRBD1. Germline V gene data show CDR1 as MNHEY and CDR2 as SVGAGI. This CDR3 contains 14 residues. V trimming: 5 bases; J trimming: 5 bases; junction bases outside the gene matches: 6. CDR3 DNA sequence: TGTGCCAGCAGTAGGGGACAGATAAACAATGAGCAGTTCTTC. This sequence encodes CASSRGQINNEQFF.

V usage is TRBV30 and J usage is TRBJ2-5; D gene unclear. CDR1 GTSNPN and CDR2 SVGIG come from the germline V gene (reference sequence). This CDR3 comprises 11 residues. Trimming removed 4 bases at V and 0 bases at J, with 3 bases between. CDR3 in DNA: TGTGCCTGGATATACCAAGAGACCCAGTACTTC. Protein product: CAWIYQETQYF.

The CDR3 loop reads CASSLVTGGNPNTEAFF. CDR3 sequence (DNA): TGCGCCAGCAGCTTGGTAACGGGGGGCAACCCAAACACTGAAGCTTTCTTT. V and J are TRBV5-1 and TRBJ1-1, with D possibly matching TRBD1 (6 bases). The germline V gene encodes CDR1 SGHRS and CDR2 YFSETQ. V was trimmed by 0 bases and J by 2 bases, leaving 17 bases between them. This CDR3 spans 17 amino acids. Filled out from reference TRBV5-1 and TRBJ1-1, the complete variable domain reads KAGVTQTPRYLIKTRGQQVTLSCSPISGHRSVSWYQQTPGQGLQFLFEYFSETQRNKGNFPGRFSGRQFSNSRSEMNVSTLELGDSALYLCASSLVTGGNPNTEAFFGQGTRLTVV.

This sequence joins TRBV29-1 and TRBJ1-2, with D unresolved. Germline loops: CDR1 SQVTM, CDR2 ANQGSEA. V lost 3 bases to trimming and J lost 3 bases, with 17 bases between them. CDR3 size: 15 residues. The chain's CDR3 is CSVDARGMGYYGYTF. The CDR3 region has the DNA TGCAGCGTTGATGCCCGAGGGATGGGATACTATGGCTACACCTTC.

This clone came up a few times. This chain connects TRBV19 to TRBJ1-1; D ambiguous. V dropped 7 bases and J dropped 2 bases, with 11 bases sitting between them. CDR3 length: 13 residues. The germline gives CDR1 LNHDA, CDR2 SQIVND (reference sequence). In DNA, the CDR3 is TGTGCCAGTACTCTCGGGTTTAACACTGAAGCTTTCTTT. Its protein is CASTLGFNTEAFF.

The rearrangement joins TRBV30 to TRBJ1-2, with D perhaps matching TRBD1 (5 bases). The CDR3 extends over 14 amino acids. Germline V gives CDR1 GTSNPN, CDR2 SVGIG (reference sequence). The V end lost 6 bases, the J end lost 6 bases, and 20 bases lay between the germline ends. CDR3 region: CACNAKGKDDGYTF. CDR3 coding DNA: TGTGCCTGTAATGCGAAGGGGAAGGATGATGGCTACACCTTC. The full variable domain, rest sourced from reference TRBV30 and TRBJ1-2, is SQTIHQWPATLVQPVGSPLSLECTVEGTSNPNLYWYRQAAGRGLQLLFYSVGIGQISSEVPQNLSASRPQDRQFILSSKKLLLSDSGFYLCACNAKGKDDGYTFGSGTRLTVV.

This chain links TRBV4-3 with TRBJ2-7, with 7 positions matching TRBD1. V dropped 0 bases and J dropped 0; count of bases not matched to a gene: 5. Germline CDR1 and CDR2: LGHNA and YSLEER. The CDR3 extends over 16 amino acids. The CDR3 loop reads CASSQDRSGGSYEQYF. For the CDR3, the DNA is TGCGCCAGCAGCCAAGATAGGTCAGGGGGCTCCTACGAGCAGTACTTC.

The J gene is TRBJ1-2, the V gene TRBV6-5, with a weak D call TRBD1 (6 bases). Germline CDR1 MNHEY, CDR2 SVGAGI. The V end was cut by 6 bases, the J end by 0 bases, with 11 bases between. The CDR3 is 14 residues long. CDR3 sequence: CASSMTGTNYGYTF. The DNA for the CDR3 is TGTGCCAGCAGCATGACAGGAACTAACTATGGCTACACCTTC.

The chain uses TRBV6-6 and TRBJ2-7; 9 nucleotides match TRBD1. V lost 6 bases to trimming and J lost 4 bases; unmatched junction nucleotides: 4. The CDR3 length is 13 residues. Germline values: CDR1 MNHNY, CDR2 SVGAGI (reference sequence). CDR3 bases: TGTGCCAGCAGCAGGGGGACAGGGTACGAGCAGTACTTC. Its protein is CASSRGTGYEQYF.

The chain links TRBV5-1 to TRBJ1-1, with TRBD1 matching over 9 bases. CDR1 is SGHRS and CDR2 is YFSETQ in the germline V gene. The CDR3 extends over 15 amino acids. Trimming cost V 0 bases and J 5 bases; bases outside gene matches: 5. The CDR3: CASSLGQGVGTEAFF. DNA for the CDR3: TGCGCCAGCAGCTTGGGACAGGGGGTGGGTACTGAAGCTTTCTTT.

This clone was detected a few times. V gene TRBV30 combines with J gene TRBJ2-1, with D uncertain. Trimming took 3 bases from V and 10 from J, leaving 10 bases between them. Germline V lookup: CDR1 GTSNPN, CDR2 SVGIG (reference sequence). The CDR3 spans 11 residues. This CDR3 reads CAWREFNEQFF. Here the CDR3 DNA reads TGTGCCTGGAGAGAGTTTAACGAGCAGTTCTTC.

V gene TRBV30 combines with J gene TRBJ2-2; D gene ambiguous. CDR3 length: 16 amino acids. Deletions cut 2 bases from V and 0 bases from J, with 13 bases between. Germline assignment: CDR1 GTSNPN and CDR2 SVGIG (reference sequence). The CDR3 loop reads CAWSLLPGANTGELFF. The CDR3 DNA is TGTGCCTGGAGTCTGCTTCCGGGTGCGAACACCGGGGAGCTGTTTTTT.

The count of this clone is one. The rearrangement uses TRBV19 and TRBJ1-5; 11 bases map to TRBD1. Germline loops: CDR1 LNHDA, CDR2 SQIVND (reference sequence). The CDR3 is 17 residues long. J was trimmed by 1 base and V by 5 bases; bases with no gene match: 7. The CDR3 nucleotides read TGTGCCAGTAGTCCACGGACAGGGGGCCGGAGCAATCAGCCCCAGCATTTT. It translates to CASSPRTGGRSNQPQHF. Full variable domain (remainder filled in from reference TRBV19 and TRBJ1-5): DGGITQSPKYLFRKEGQNVTLSCEQNLNHDAMYWYRQDPGQGLRLIYYSQIVNDFQKGDIAEGYSVSREKKESFPLTVTSAQKNPTAFYLCASSPRTGGRSNQPQHFGDGTRLSIL.